The rows below give T cell receptor beta chains drawn from one sample of a study of lymphopenia after photon versus proton radiotherapy. Assay: immunoSEQ multiplex PCR; the TCRdb copy retains only in-frame clones and omits some. The profile shows roughly 76,000 clones, roughly 92% of them singletons. The sequencing here drew on peripheral blood, taken from a patient treated with photon-based radiotherapy. The receptors were sampled from a woman aged 35 to 49 with cholangiocarcinoma. CDR3s include the opening cysteine and the closing phenylalanine or tryptophan. The D gene is left open where the match is weak. Only part of the rows carry a size: once, few, many, or a class if the clone is expanded.

V gene	D gene	clone size	J gene	CDR3 protein	CDR3 DNA
TRBV6-1	.	.	TRBJ2-2	CASSEGTPDVGELFF	TGTGCCAGCAGTGAAGGGACCCCGGACGTCGGGGAGCTGTTTTTT
TRBV18	TRBD2	.	TRBJ2-2	CASSPRRLANTGELFF	TGTGCCAGCTCACCAAGGAGACTAGCAAACACCGGGGAGCTGTTTTTT
TRBV28	TRBD1	.	TRBJ1-5	CASQRPLTGTQPQHF	TGTGCCAGCCAACGCCCATTGACAGGGACCCAGCCCCAGCATTTT
TRBV15	.	.	TRBJ2-7	CATSRDGGYEQYF	TGTGCCACCAGCAGAGACGGGGGATACGAGCAGTACTTC
TRBV12-1	.	.	TRBJ1-2	CASTSRGVYGYTF	TGTGCCAGCACCTCGAGGGGGGTTTATGGCTACACCTTC
TRBV11-3	TRBD1	.	TRBJ2-7	CASSLVRGSEQYF	TGTGCCAGCAGTCTTGTCAGGGGGAGCGAGCAGTACTTC
TRBV29-1	.	.	TRBJ1-1	CSGQDGDTEAFF	TGCAGCGGTCAGGATGGGGACACTGAAGCTTTCTTT
TRBV28	.	.	TRBJ2-5	CASSRQRLQETQYF	TGTGCCAGCAGTCGACAGAGACTTCAAGAGACCCAGTACTTC
TRBV4-1	.	.	TRBJ1-3	CASSQDGGANSGNTIYF	TGCGCCAGCAGCCAAGATGGGGGGGCGAACTCTGGAAACACCATATATTTT
TRBV18	.	.	TRBJ1-6	CASSSNRAGDNSPLHF	TGTGCCAGCTCTTCAAACAGGGCAGGAGATAATTCACCCCTCCACTTT
TRBV18	.	once	TRBJ1-1	CASSVNGYTEAFF	TGTGCCAGCTCGGTCAACGGGTACACTGAAGCTTTCTTT
TRBV10-2	.	.	TRBJ1-1	CASSESERFGWAFF	TGCGCCAGCAGTGAGTCGGAGCGCTTCGGATGGGCTTTCTTT
TRBV7-2	.	.	TRBJ2-1	CASSLGGVAYNEQFF	TGTGCCAGCAGCTTAGGAGGGGTAGCATACAATGAGCAGTTCTTC
TRBV28	.	.	TRBJ2-5	CASSLWGGRETQYF	TGTGCCAGCAGTTTATGGGGGGGACGAGAGACCCAGTACTTC
TRBV30	.	.	TRBJ1-3	CAWSVLGPSGNTIYF	TGTGCCTGGAGTGTCTTAGGCCCCTCTGGAAACACCATATATTTT
TRBV7-2	TRBD2	.	TRBJ2-2	CASTLVSGSRYTGELFF	TGTGCCAGCACCCTGGTTAGCGGGAGTAGGTACACCGGGGAGCTGTTTTTT
TRBV28	.	.	TRBJ1-2	CASSLGGGGDSYGYTF	TGTGCCAGCAGTTTAGGTGGGGGAGGAGACTCCTATGGCTACACCTTC
TRBV6-1	TRBD1	.	TRBJ2-7	CASSEWGQGAGEQYF	TGTGCCAGCAGTGAATGGGGACAGGGGGCAGGCGAGCAGTACTTC
TRBV7-9	TRBD1	.	TRBJ2-5	CASSLPIGTGGRSETQYF	TGTGCCAGCAGCCTGCCGATAGGGACAGGGGGTAGGTCGGAGACCCAGTACTTC
TRBV27	TRBD1	.	TRBJ1-1	CASSFRGGEAFF	TGTGCCAGCAGTTTCAGGGGGGGTGAAGCTTTCTTT
TRBV7-2	TRBD2	.	TRBJ2-7	CASSLWAAAGGAHEQYF	TGTGCCAGCAGCCTCTGGGCAGCAGCGGGAGGAGCCCACGAGCAGTACTTC
TRBV18	.	.	TRBJ1-1	CASRRRDTEAFF	TGTGCCAGCCGTCGTAGGGACACTGAAGCTTTCTTT
TRBV5-4	TRBD1	.	TRBJ2-7	CASSQGQGTSYEQYF	TGTGCCAGCAGCCAGGGACAGGGGACCTCCTACGAGCAGTACTTC